The clone carrying this T cell receptor (beta chain) was observed many times. Its target is not known. TCRbeta libraries were built with three rounds of nested PCR, modified from ARM-PCR. TCRdb recomputed calls from the multiplex PCR reads with MiXCR, one row per CDR3 protein. The data hold 90,000 or so distinct CDR3 sequences, with 61% observed a single time. This record comes from a study of tumor and adjacent non-tumor tissue in lung cancer. The overall study: Aged roughly 31 to 80 years, patients included more than nine men and five or six women with stage I to III disease. Each sample yielded around 4.2 million productive TCRbeta reads on average. Findings and caveats of the study: Tumor tissue had significantly higher TCR diversity than normal lung. Top 100 clones took a larger repertoire share in normal lung.

There are 15 residues in the CDR3. In germline, CDR1 is SGHAT, CDR2 FQNNGV. Trimming removed 2 bases from V and 6 bases from J, with 13 bases in between. This sample's RNA came from whole unsorted tissue. The origin of this receptor is a man aged 65-85 years with non-small cell lung cancer. Sequencing input: lung tumor tissue. This rearrangement joins TRBV11-2 to TRBJ2-2; no definite D call. CDR3 sequence reads: CASSLTNGFAGELFF. CDR3 DNA sequence: TGTGCCAGCAGCTTAACTAACGGGTTCGCCGGGGAGCTGTTTTTT. Filled out from reference TRBV11-2 and TRBJ2-2, the complete variable domain reads EAGVAQSPRYKIIEKRQSVAFWCNPISGHATLYWYQQILGQGPKLLIQFQNNGVVDDSQLPKDRFSAERLKGVDSTLKIQPAKLEDSAVYLCASSLTNGFAGELFFGEGSRLTVL.